The TCR beta chain described here comes from a study of blood T cell repertoires in COVID-19. V was trimmed by 4 bases and J by 4 bases, leaving 14 bases between them. The CDR3 totals 15 residues. The V gene's germline CDR1 is LNHDA and CDR2 SQIVND (reference sequence). Authors' data handling: Counts of nucleated cells, estimated from reference gene primer amplification, were obtained. Profiled with immunoSEQ multiplex PCR; TCRdb holds only in-frame clones, not every one. V and J calls plus clone size are reproduced from that table; the DNA served to infer D and trimming. The sample carries some 250,000 clones, 65% to 85% recorded once.

The sequence was obtained from a woman older than 75 with acute or convalescent COVID-19. J is TRBJ1-5 and V is TRBV19, with a possible D match to TRBD1 (5 bases). Sequencing was done on a sample of peripheral blood. CDR3 coding DNA: TGTGCCAGTAGTACGGACCCGGGGGGTAATCAGCCCCAGCATTTT. Translation: CASSTDPGGNQPQHF.